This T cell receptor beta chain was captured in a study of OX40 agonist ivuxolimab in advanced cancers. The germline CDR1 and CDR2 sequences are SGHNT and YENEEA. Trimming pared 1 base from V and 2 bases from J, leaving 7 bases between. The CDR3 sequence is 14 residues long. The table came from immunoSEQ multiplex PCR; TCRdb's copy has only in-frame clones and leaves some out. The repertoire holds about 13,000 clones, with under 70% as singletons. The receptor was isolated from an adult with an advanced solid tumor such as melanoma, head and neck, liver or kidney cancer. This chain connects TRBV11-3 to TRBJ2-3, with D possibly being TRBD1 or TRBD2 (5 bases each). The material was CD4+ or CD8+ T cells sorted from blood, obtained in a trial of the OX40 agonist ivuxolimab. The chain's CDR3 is CASSLAGPTDTQYF. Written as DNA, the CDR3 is TGTGCCAGCAGCTTAGCGGGGCCCACAGATACGCAGTATTTT.